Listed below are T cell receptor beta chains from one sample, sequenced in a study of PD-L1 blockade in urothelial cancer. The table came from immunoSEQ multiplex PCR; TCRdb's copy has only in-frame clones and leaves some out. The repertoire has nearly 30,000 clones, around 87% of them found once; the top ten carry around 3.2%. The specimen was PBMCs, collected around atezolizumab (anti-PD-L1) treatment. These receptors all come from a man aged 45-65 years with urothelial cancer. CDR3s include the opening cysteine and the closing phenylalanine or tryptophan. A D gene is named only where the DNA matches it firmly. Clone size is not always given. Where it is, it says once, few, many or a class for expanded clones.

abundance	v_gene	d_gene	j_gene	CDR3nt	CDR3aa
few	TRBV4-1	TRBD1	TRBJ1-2	TGCGCCAGCAGCCATGGGGACAGGGTCCTCTATGGCTACACCTTC	CASSHGDRVLYGYTF
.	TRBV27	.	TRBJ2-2	TGTGCCAGCAGTTTTGGGCCGAACACCGGGGAGCTGTTTTTT	CASSFGPNTGELFF
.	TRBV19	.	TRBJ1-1	TGTGCCACCGAGTTGAACACTGAAGCTTTCTTT	CATELNTEAFF
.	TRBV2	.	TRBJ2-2	TGTGCCAGCAGTGAACAGGGCATCACCGGGGAGCTGTTTTTT	CASSEQGITGELFF
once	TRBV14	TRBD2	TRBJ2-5	TGTGCCAGCAGCCAAGAGTTCGGGACGATACTAGCGGGATTGGAGACCCAGTACTTC	CASSQEFGTILAGLETQYF
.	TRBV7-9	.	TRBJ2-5	TGTGCCAGCAGAATTGCAGCGGGTAGTGAGACCCAGTACTTC	CASRIAAGSETQYF
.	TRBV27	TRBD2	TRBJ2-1	TGTGCCAGCAGTGCTGGACTAGCGGAATACAATGAGCAGTTCTTC	CASSAGLAEYNEQFF
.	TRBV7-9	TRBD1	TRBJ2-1	TGTGCCAGCAGCTTCGTGACAGGGGGCAATGAGCAGTTCTTC	CASSFVTGGNEQFF
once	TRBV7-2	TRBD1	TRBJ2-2	TGTGCCAGCAGCTTATTGATCGGACAGGGCGGTACCGGGGAGCTGTTTTTT	CASSLLIGQGGTGELFF
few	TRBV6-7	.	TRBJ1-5	TGTGCCAGCAGTTTCCTTTCAATGGGCTTTTTTCAGCCCCAGCATTTT	CASSFLSMGFFQPQHF
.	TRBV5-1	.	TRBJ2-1	TGCGCCAGCAGCTTGGAGTCAGGACTTTACAATGAGCAGTTCTTC	CASSLESGLYNEQFF
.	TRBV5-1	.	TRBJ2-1	TGCGCCAGCAGCTCTAGCAATGAGCAGTTCTTC	CASSSSNEQFF
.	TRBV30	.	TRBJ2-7	TGTGCCTGGGCAATAACAGGGTACGAGCAGTACTTC	CAWAITGYEQYF
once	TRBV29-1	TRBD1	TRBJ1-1	TGCAGCGTTGCCGCGGGACAGGGGGGATTGGCTGAAGCTTTCTTT	CSVAAGQGGLAEAFF
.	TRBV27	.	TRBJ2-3	TGTGCCAGCAGTTGGCTTATCACAGATACGCAGTATTTT	CASSWLITDTQYF
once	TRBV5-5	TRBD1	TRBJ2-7	TGTGCCAGCAGCTTGCTTGGACAGGGGAGCGAGCAGTACTTC	CASSLLGQGSEQYF
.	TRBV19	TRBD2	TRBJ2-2	TGTGCCAGTAGTATGGGACTACTAAACACCGGGGAGCTGTTTTTT	CASSMGLLNTGELFF
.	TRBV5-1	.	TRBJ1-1	TGCGCCAGCAGCTTGGGGGGCTTCAACACTGAAGCTTTCTTT	CASSLGGFNTEAFF
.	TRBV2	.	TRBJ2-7	TGTGCCAGCAGGAGCTCCTACGAGCAGTACTTC	CASRSSYEQYF
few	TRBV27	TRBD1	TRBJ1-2	TGTGCCAGCAGTTTACAGGGGGAGAGTCGCTACACCTTC	CASSLQGESRYTF
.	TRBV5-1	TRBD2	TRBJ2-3	TGCGCCAGCAGCTTGGTCGGGACTAGCTCAGATACGCAGTATTTT	CASSLVGTSSDTQYF
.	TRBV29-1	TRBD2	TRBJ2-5	TGCAGCGTTCCATTCCAGGGAGGGTTGGAGACCCAGTACTTC	CSVPFQGGLETQYF
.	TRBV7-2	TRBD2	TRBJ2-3	TGTGCCAGCAGCCGGCGGGCTAGCGGGACTAGCACAGATACGCAGTATTTT	CASSRRASGTSTDTQYF
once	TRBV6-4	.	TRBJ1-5	TGTGCCAGCAAAATGACGGGGATGAGCAATCAGCCCCAGCATTTT	CASKMTGMSNQPQHF
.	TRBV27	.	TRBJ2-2	TGTGCCAGCAGTTTGAGGCTGAACACCGGGGAGCTGTTTTTT	CASSLRLNTGELFF
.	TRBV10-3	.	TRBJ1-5	TGTGCCATCAGTGCCATGATAGGGGGAGATCAGCCCCAGCATTTT	CAISAMIGGDQPQHF
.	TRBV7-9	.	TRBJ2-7	TGTGCCAGCAGCCCGGGGGACCTCTACGAGCAGTACTTC	CASSPGDLYEQYF
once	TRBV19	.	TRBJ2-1	TGTGCCAGTAGTCGAACTACCTACAATGAGCAGTTCTTC	CASSRTTYNEQFF
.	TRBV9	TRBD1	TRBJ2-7	TGTGCCAGCAGCCTGGGGACAGGGCCATGGGAGCAGTACTTC	CASSLGTGPWEQYF
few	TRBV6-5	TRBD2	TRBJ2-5	TGTGCCAGCAGTTCCCCTAGCGGGAGGGCTGGAGAGACCCAGTACTTC	CASSSPSGRAGETQYF
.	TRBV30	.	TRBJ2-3	TGTGCCTGGAACCGGTCCCCCTCCACAGATACGCAGTATTTT	CAWNRSPSTDTQYF
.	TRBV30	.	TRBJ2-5	TGTGCCGGCGGGGGGCGCAGGGGGGAGACCCAGTACTTC	CAGGGRRGETQYF
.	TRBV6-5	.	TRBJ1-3	TGTGCCAGCAGTTACTCGCCCCGCTCGGGGAACACCATATATTTT	CASSYSPRSGNTIYF
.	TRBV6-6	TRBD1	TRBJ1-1	TGTGCCAGCAGGGAACAGGGGGAAGCTTTCTTT	CASREQGEAFF
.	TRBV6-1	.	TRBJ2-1	TGTGCCAGCAGTGAAGCTCAGGATTACAATGAGCAGTTCTTC	CASSEAQDYNEQFF
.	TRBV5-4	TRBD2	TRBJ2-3	TGTGCCAGCAGCGGCGGGACTAACACAGATACGCAGTATTTT	CASSGGTNTDTQYF
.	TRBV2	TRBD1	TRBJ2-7	TGTGCCAGCAGTGAAACACCGGGACAGGCACCCTACGAGCAGTACTTC	CASSETPGQAPYEQYF
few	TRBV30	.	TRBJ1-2	TGTGCCTGCCCCTCGAGGGCTCACTATGGCTACACCTTC	CACPSRAHYGYTF
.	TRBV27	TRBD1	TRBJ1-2	TGTGCCAGCAGTGAAGATGGACAGGGCTATGGCTACACCTTC	CASSEDGQGYGYTF
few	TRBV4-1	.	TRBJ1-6	TGCGCCAGCAGCCAAGATTCGCCGGGGGGGCAGGGACCCCTCCACTTT	CASSQDSPGGQGPLHF
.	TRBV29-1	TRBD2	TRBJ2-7	TGCAGCGTTGACTCGTCTAGCGGCTCCTACGAGCAGTACTTC	CSVDSSSGSYEQYF
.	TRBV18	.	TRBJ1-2	TGTGCCAGCTCACCTGTCGGGCGGGGTGGCTACACCTTC	CASSPVGRGGYTF
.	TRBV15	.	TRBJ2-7	TGTGCCACCAGCAGAGGGGGGGTCTCCTACGAGCAGTACTTC	CATSRGGVSYEQYF
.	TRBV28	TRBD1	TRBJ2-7	TGTGCCAGCAGCTTAGGGGGGACAGGGGGCAAATACGAGCAGTACTTC	CASSLGGTGGKYEQYF
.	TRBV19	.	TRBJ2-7	TGTGCCAGTAGTATAGCCTCGGACAGCTACGAGCAGTACTTC	CASSIASDSYEQYF
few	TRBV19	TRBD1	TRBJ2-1	TGTGCCAGTAGTATACGGGGACAGACCTACAATGAGCAGTTCTTC	CASSIRGQTYNEQFF
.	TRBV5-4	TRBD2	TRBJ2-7	TGTGCCAGCAGCTTAGGGACTAGCGGCCGGGGGGCCTACGAGCAGTACTTC	CASSLGTSGRGAYEQYF
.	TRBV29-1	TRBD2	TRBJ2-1	TGCAGCGTTGCGGTGACTAGCGGGAGTCTGAACAATGAGCAGTTCTTC	CSVAVTSGSLNNEQFF
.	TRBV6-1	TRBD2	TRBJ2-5	TGTGCCAGCAGTGAACTAGCGGGAGGCCAAGAGACCCAGTACTTC	CASSELAGGQETQYF
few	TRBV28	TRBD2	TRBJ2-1	TGTGCCAGCAGTTTTACACTAGCGGGACCCTCGCGGGCTTTTGAGCAGTTCTTC	CASSFTLAGPSRAFEQFF
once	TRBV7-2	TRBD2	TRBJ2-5	TGTGCCAGCAGCTTTCGGACTAGCGGGACCGGAGAGACCCAGTACTTC	CASSFRTSGTGETQYF
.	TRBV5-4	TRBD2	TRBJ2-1	TGTGCCAGCAGCTCCGGGACTAGTGGCAATGAGCAGTTCTTC	CASSSGTSGNEQFF